This T cell receptor (beta chain) was sequenced during a study of control samples from healthy donors and cancer patients. Clones were sequenced by immunoSEQ multiplex PCR, and TCRdb holds only the in-frame ones, with some missing. The sample includes around 150,000 clones, approximately 94% of them seen just once. Trimming took off 5 bases at V and 14 bases at J, with 13 bases between the two ends. Per germline, CDR1 SGHAT and CDR2 FQNNGV. The CDR3 runs 12 residues. Sequencing was carried out using blood. The chain links TRBV11-2 to TRBJ1-6, with D possibly matching TRBD1 (5 bases). The TCR was taken from a woman in her thirties or forties in good health. CDR3 in amino acids: CASSPQGTALHF. The CDR3 DNA sequence: TGTGCCAGCAGCCCGCAGGGTACGGCCCTCCACTTT.